Reported below is one T cell receptor beta chain. The sample belongs to a study of blood T cell repertoires in COVID-19. The CDR3 length is 15 residues. The J segment lost 6 bases and the V segment lost 2 bases, leaving 5 bases of the junction unmatched. Germline loops: CDR1 MNHGY, CDR2 SVAAGI. Data came from immunoSEQ multiplex PCR; TCRdb stores just in-frame clones and leaves some out. The table shows around 100,000 clones, with 90% occurring only once. The chain combines TRBV6-9 with TRBJ2-3; 10 bases align to TRBD2. Sequenced: peripheral blood. The TCR comes from a man aged 45-65 years with acute or convalescent COVID-19. The CDR3 nucleotides read TGTGCCAGCAGTTATAGCGGGAGGGCAGGGGATACGCAGTATTTT. Its protein product is CASSYSGRAGDTQYF.